This record covers a single TCR beta chain. Its target is unknown. The sample comes from a study of identical twins. Study-wide points: Carriage of fewer insertions was seen in abundant cord blood beta clonotypes, whereas memory repertoires showed none.

A universal primer site was added by template switching, and unique molecular identifiers were carried by the cDNA. A single record per CDR3 protein comes from TCRdb applying MiXCR to the 5' RACE reads. The sample carries some 440,000 distinct CDR3 sequences, 24% recorded once. The V end was cut by 7 bases, the J end by 0 bases, with 10 bases between. Per the germline V gene, CDR1 is SNHLY and CDR2 is FYNNEI. CDR3 size: 13 residues. These data were also filed under a second study, of T cells expressing NK-cell markers.

The receptor was isolated from a woman younger than 30 in good health. Sequencing used CD4+ T cells sorted from blood. V usage is TRBV2 and J usage is TRBJ2-7; D gene ambiguous. CDR3 amino acids: CASKRVLSYEQYF. The CDR3 DNA reads as TGTGCCAGCAAGCGCGTCCTCTCCTACGAGCAGTACTTC.